These T cell receptor beta chains were read from a single sample in a study of cytomegalovirus exposure and HLA in healthy donors. TCRdb's copy holds only in-frame clones and misses some; the assay was immunoSEQ multiplex PCR. The sample holds about 170,000 clones, 80% to 90% seen once. The sequenced sample consisted of PBMCs. These receptor sequences come from a man aged 25 to 45 in good health and CMV-seropositive. Both conserved end residues are part of each CDR3. The D gene is left open where the match is weak. Expanded clones get a size class; other rows say once, few or many, or leave the size out.

d_gene: TRBD1; abundance: -; v_gene: TRBV29-1; j_gene: TRBJ1-2; len: 13; CDR3nt: TGCAGCGGTACAGGGGTTGGGGACTATGGCTACACCTTC; CDR3aa: CSGTGVGDYGYTF
d_gene: TRBD1; abundance: -; v_gene: TRBV27; j_gene: TRBJ2-3; len: 15; CDR3nt: TGTGCCAGCAGTTTATGGGGACAGGGGGCAGATACGCAGTATTTT; CDR3aa: CASSLWGQGADTQYF
d_gene: -; abundance: few; v_gene: TRBV19; j_gene: TRBJ2-7; len: 13; CDR3nt: TGTGCCAGTAGTATCGTACTCCACTACGAGCAGTACTTC; CDR3aa: CASSIVLHYEQYF
d_gene: -; abundance: -; v_gene: TRBV9; j_gene: TRBJ2-1; len: 19; CDR3nt: TGTGCCAGCAGCGTAGAGGCTTGGAGTTCCGCGAGCTCCTACAATGAGCAGTTCTTC; CDR3aa: CASSVEAWSSASSYNEQFF
d_gene: -; abundance: -; v_gene: TRBV4-1; j_gene: TRBJ2-2; len: 15; CDR3nt: TGCGCCAGCAGCCAAGAGGGAAGGGGCTCCGGGGAGCTGTTTTTT; CDR3aa: CASSQEGRGSGELFF
d_gene: TRBD1; abundance: once; v_gene: TRBV6-1; j_gene: TRBJ1-2; len: 14; CDR3nt: TGTGCCAGCAGTGACCCGGGACAGCTCTATGGCTACACCTTC; CDR3aa: CASSDPGQLYGYTF
d_gene: -; abundance: once; v_gene: TRBV14; j_gene: TRBJ2-5; len: 14; CDR3nt: TGTGCCAGCAGCCAAGGAGCGGGCCAAGAGACCCAGTACTTC; CDR3aa: CASSQGAGQETQYF
d_gene: -; abundance: -; v_gene: TRBV7-2; j_gene: TRBJ1-1; len: 15; CDR3nt: TGTGCCAGCAGCTTAGTTGGCCGGGGTAACACTGAAGCTTTCTTT; CDR3aa: CASSLVGRGNTEAFF
d_gene: -; abundance: -; v_gene: TRBV7-9; j_gene: TRBJ2-3; len: 16; CDR3nt: TGTTCCAGCAGCCCCCGCCTCGGACGAGGGAGAGATACGCAGTATTTT; CDR3aa: CSSSPRLGRGRDTQYF
d_gene: -; abundance: -; v_gene: TRBV7-9; j_gene: TRBJ1-4; len: 12; CDR3nt: TGTGCCAGCCGGGGGGTTTATGAAAAACTGTTTTTT; CDR3aa: CASRGVYEKLFF
d_gene: TRBD1; abundance: -; v_gene: TRBV5-4; j_gene: TRBJ1-2; len: 13; CDR3nt: TGTGCCAGCAGCTTAGACAGGGTGTATGGCTACACCTTC; CDR3aa: CASSLDRVYGYTF
d_gene: TRBD2; abundance: -; v_gene: TRBV7-9; j_gene: TRBJ2-1; len: 16; CDR3nt: TGTGCCAGCAGCTTACTGACTAGCGGGAGGGCCAAGGAGCAGTTCTTC; CDR3aa: CASSLLTSGRAKEQFF
d_gene: -; abundance: -; v_gene: TRBV6-5; j_gene: TRBJ2-7; len: 16; CDR3nt: TGTGCCAGCAGTTCCCCCTCATGGGCGCAGCCGCGAGAGCAGTACTTC; CDR3aa: CASSSPSWAQPREQYF
d_gene: TRBD1; abundance: -; v_gene: TRBV18; j_gene: TRBJ1-1; len: 15; CDR3nt: TGTGCCAGCTCATCTATGGACAGGGGAGGCACTGAAGCTTTCTTT; CDR3aa: CASSSMDRGGTEAFF
d_gene: TRBD2; abundance: -; v_gene: TRBV29-1; j_gene: TRBJ2-3; len: 16; CDR3nt: TGCAGCGTTGTAGCCAGCGGGAGGGCGCTGGCAGATACGCAGTATTTT; CDR3aa: CSVVASGRALADTQYF
d_gene: TRBD2; abundance: -; v_gene: TRBV19; j_gene: TRBJ2-2; len: 15; CDR3nt: TGTGCCCGTGTCAGACTAGCGGGAGCCTCCGGGGAGCTGTTTTTT; CDR3aa: CARVRLAGASGELFF
d_gene: -; abundance: -; v_gene: TRBV27; j_gene: TRBJ1-6; len: 14; CDR3nt: TGTGCCAGCAGTTTAATACAGGGTGGATCACCCCTCCACTTT; CDR3aa: CASSLIQGGSPLHF
d_gene: -; abundance: -; v_gene: TRBV5-4; j_gene: TRBJ1-4; len: 15; CDR3nt: TGTGCCAGCAGCTTTGGACTAGCAACTAATGAAAAACTGTTTTTT; CDR3aa: CASSFGLATNEKLFF
d_gene: TRBD1; abundance: -; v_gene: TRBV6-7; j_gene: TRBJ2-5; len: 15; CDR3nt: TGTGCCAGCAGTTACGCTACAGGGGTTGGTGAGACCCAGTACTTC; CDR3aa: CASSYATGVGETQYF
d_gene: TRBD1; abundance: -; v_gene: TRBV13; j_gene: TRBJ1-3; len: 16; CDR3nt: TGTGCCAGCAGCCTCCGGGACAGGGCACCTGGAAACACCATATATTTT; CDR3aa: CASSLRDRAPGNTIYF
d_gene: -; abundance: -; v_gene: TRBV5-4; j_gene: TRBJ2-1; len: 13; CDR3nt: TGTGCCAGCAGCTTTCGGTGGGAGGATGAGCAGTTCTTC; CDR3aa: CASSFRWEDEQFF
d_gene: TRBD1; abundance: -; v_gene: TRBV29-1; j_gene: TRBJ1-1; len: 14; CDR3nt: TGCAGCGTTGAACCTCAGGGGGCCGGGACTGAAGCTTTCTTT; CDR3aa: CSVEPQGAGTEAFF
d_gene: TRBD2; abundance: -; v_gene: TRBV5-4; j_gene: TRBJ2-3; len: 14; CDR3nt: TGTGCCAGCAGCTTCGAGCGGGAGTCAGATACGCAGTATTTT; CDR3aa: CASSFERESDTQYF
d_gene: TRBD1; abundance: -; v_gene: TRBV23-1; j_gene: TRBJ1-1; len: 16; CDR3nt: TGCGCCAGCAGTCCCGGACAGGGGACCCTCCACACTGAAGCTTTCTTT; CDR3aa: CASSPGQGTLHTEAFF
d_gene: TRBD1; abundance: -; v_gene: TRBV28; j_gene: TRBJ1-4; len: 14; CDR3nt: TGTGCCAGCAGTTTAAGAGGGGGCGACGAAAAACTGTTTTTT; CDR3aa: CASSLRGGDEKLFF
d_gene: -; abundance: -; v_gene: TRBV4-1; j_gene: TRBJ2-1; len: 16; CDR3nt: TGCGCCAGCAGCCGGACAAGCTTAGGCTCCTACAATGAGCAGTTCTTC; CDR3aa: CASSRTSLGSYNEQFF
d_gene: -; abundance: few; v_gene: TRBV5-8; j_gene: TRBJ1-2; len: 14; CDR3nt: TGTGCCAGCAGCCCCCGTTTAGCGGCCGATGGCTACACCTTC; CDR3aa: CASSPRLAADGYTF
d_gene: -; abundance: few; v_gene: TRBV29-1; j_gene: TRBJ1-1; len: 11; CDR3nt: TGCAGCGTTGTAGGGGACACTGAAGCTTTCTTT; CDR3aa: CSVVGDTEAFF
d_gene: -; abundance: -; v_gene: TRBV5-6; j_gene: TRBJ2-1; len: 15; CDR3nt: TGTGCCAGCAGCTTAAAACAGGGTATCTACAATGAGCAGTTCTTC; CDR3aa: CASSLKQGIYNEQFF
d_gene: TRBD2; abundance: -; v_gene: TRBV7-9; j_gene: TRBJ2-2; len: 17; CDR3nt: TGTGCCAGCAGCCCCAAAACCGGGACTAGCGGCACCGGGGAGCTGTTTTTT; CDR3aa: CASSPKTGTSGTGELFF
d_gene: -; abundance: -; v_gene: TRBV5-1; j_gene: TRBJ2-3; len: 13; CDR3nt: TGCGCCAGCAGCCACGGGAGCGTAGATACGCAGTATTTT; CDR3aa: CASSHGSVDTQYF
d_gene: -; abundance: once; v_gene: TRBV4-1; j_gene: TRBJ2-1; len: 16; CDR3nt: TGCGCCAGCAGCCAAGGGAGGGAAGGGACCTACAATGAGCAGTTCTTC; CDR3aa: CASSQGREGTYNEQFF
d_gene: -; abundance: -; v_gene: TRBV7-9; j_gene: TRBJ1-2; len: 12; CDR3nt: TGTTCCAGCAGCTTAGGTGGGGGCGGCTACACCTTC; CDR3aa: CSSSLGGGGYTF
d_gene: -; abundance: -; v_gene: TRBV19; j_gene: TRBJ1-4; len: 13; CDR3nt: TGTGCCAGTAGTATGGGCAGGGTCGAAAAACTGTTTTTT; CDR3aa: CASSMGRVEKLFF
d_gene: -; abundance: -; v_gene: TRBV7-6; j_gene: TRBJ1-1; len: 12; CDR3nt: TGTGCCAGCAGTCCCGGGGGCACTGAAGCTTTCTTT; CDR3aa: CASSPGGTEAFF
d_gene: -; abundance: few; v_gene: TRBV6-1; j_gene: TRBJ2-7; len: 14; CDR3nt: TGTGCCAGCAGTGGGCTAGGTAGCTCCTACGAGCAGTACTTC; CDR3aa: CASSGLGSSYEQYF
d_gene: TRBD2; abundance: once; v_gene: TRBV7-9; j_gene: TRBJ2-7; len: 14; CDR3nt: TGTTCCAGCAGCTTAAGGGGACTAGACCACGAGCAGTACTTC; CDR3aa: CSSSLRGLDHEQYF
d_gene: -; abundance: -; v_gene: TRBV7-2; j_gene: TRBJ1-5; len: 13; CDR3nt: TGTGCCAGCAGCCGGGGGATCTCTCAGCCCCAGCATTTT; CDR3aa: CASSRGISQPQHF
d_gene: TRBD1; abundance: -; v_gene: TRBV7-9; j_gene: TRBJ2-2; len: 15; CDR3nt: TGTGCCAGCAGCCCACGGACAGGGGTCACCGGGGAGCTGTTTTTT; CDR3aa: CASSPRTGVTGELFF
d_gene: -; abundance: few; v_gene: TRBV4-1; j_gene: TRBJ1-1; len: 15; CDR3nt: TGCGCCAGCAGCATCTTGGGACGACAGGACACTGAAGCTTTCTTT; CDR3aa: CASSILGRQDTEAFF
d_gene: TRBD1; abundance: -; v_gene: TRBV5-1; j_gene: TRBJ2-3; len: 15; CDR3nt: TGCGCCAGCAGGCAACAGGGGTTAAGTGCAGATACGCAGTATTTT; CDR3aa: CASRQQGLSADTQYF
d_gene: TRBD2; abundance: -; v_gene: TRBV5-6; j_gene: TRBJ2-5; len: 16; CDR3nt: TGTGCCAGCAGCTTCGTAGCGGGGGCGGACATGGAGACCCAGTACTTC; CDR3aa: CASSFVAGADMETQYF
d_gene: -; abundance: few; v_gene: TRBV7-6; j_gene: TRBJ1-4; len: 14; CDR3nt: TGTGCCAGCAGCTTGATGCAGGGGAGTGAAAAACTGTTTTTT; CDR3aa: CASSLMQGSEKLFF
d_gene: TRBD1; abundance: -; v_gene: TRBV4-1; j_gene: TRBJ1-3; len: 16; CDR3nt: TGCGCCAGCAGCCAACGACAGGGGGGAGCTGGAAACACCATATATTTT; CDR3aa: CASSQRQGGAGNTIYF
d_gene: -; abundance: once; v_gene: TRBV23-1; j_gene: TRBJ2-4; len: 11; CDR3nt: TGCGCCAGCAGTCAATCCAGCATTCAGTACTTC; CDR3aa: CASSQSSIQYF
d_gene: TRBD1; abundance: -; v_gene: TRBV10-3; j_gene: TRBJ1-1; len: 15; CDR3nt: TGTGCCACCCGGGACAGGGCGGTTTCTGGGACTGAAGCTTTCTTT; CDR3aa: CATRDRAVSGTEAFF
d_gene: TRBD2; abundance: once; v_gene: TRBV27; j_gene: TRBJ2-1; len: 15; CDR3nt: TGTGCCAGCAGTTTGACTAGCGGATCCTACAATGAGCAGTTCTTC; CDR3aa: CASSLTSGSYNEQFF
d_gene: -; abundance: -; v_gene: TRBV18; j_gene: TRBJ1-5; len: 13; CDR3nt: TGTGCCAGCTCAAACAGGGAAGGGCAGCCCCAGCATTTT; CDR3aa: CASSNREGQPQHF
d_gene: -; abundance: once; v_gene: TRBV5-1; j_gene: TRBJ1-1; len: 13; CDR3nt: TGCGCCAGCAGGAAGGCGGCGGACACTGAAGCTTTCTTT; CDR3aa: CASRKAADTEAFF
d_gene: TRBD2; abundance: -; v_gene: TRBV6-4; j_gene: TRBJ2-1; len: 14; CDR3nt: TGTGCCAGCCGGCGGGAGCCCTCCTACAATGAGCAGTTCTTC; CDR3aa: CASRREPSYNEQFF
d_gene: -; abundance: once; v_gene: TRBV7-8; j_gene: TRBJ2-1; len: 11; CDR3nt: TGTGCCAGCAGCTTACAGGATGAGCAGTTCTTC; CDR3aa: CASSLQDEQFF
d_gene: -; abundance: -; v_gene: TRBV7-6; j_gene: TRBJ2-3; len: 16; CDR3nt: TGTGCCAGCAGCTTAGAGGCAGGGTTGAGCACAGATACGCAGTATTTT; CDR3aa: CASSLEAGLSTDTQYF
d_gene: TRBD2; abundance: -; v_gene: TRBV9; j_gene: TRBJ2-7; len: 15; CDR3nt: TGTGCCAGCAGCGTAGAAGGAGCGGGAGACTACGAGCAGTACTTC; CDR3aa: CASSVEGAGDYEQYF
d_gene: -; abundance: -; v_gene: TRBV28; j_gene: TRBJ1-2; len: 15; CDR3nt: TGTGCCAGCAGTTTGGGTTACGCAGGGCAAGGAGGCTACACCTTC; CDR3aa: CASSLGYAGQGGYTF
d_gene: TRBD2; abundance: once; v_gene: TRBV7-9; j_gene: TRBJ2-7; len: 15; CDR3nt: TGTTCCAGCAGCTTATTCGCTAGCGGGAGCTACGAGCAGTACTTC; CDR3aa: CSSSLFASGSYEQYF